The 5 T cell receptor beta chains below come from one sample, sequenced in a study of blood T cell repertoires in COVID-19. Data came from immunoSEQ multiplex PCR; TCRdb stores just in-frame clones and leaves some out. This sample has roughly 250,000 clones, with 81% found just once. The sample taken for sequencing was peripheral blood. The receptors derive from a woman aged 60-75 years with active or convalescent COVID-19.

This chain joins TRBV4-3 and TRBJ2-3; D is perhaps TRBD2 (7 bases). V dropped 0 bases and J dropped 0 bases, with 10 bases sitting between them. Germline loops: CDR1 LGHNA, CDR2 YSLEER. The CDR3 has 16 residues. CDR3 loop: CASSQDWGGSTDTQYF. The CDR3 DNA reads as TGCGCCAGCAGCCAAGATTGGGGGGGCAGCACAGATACGCAGTATTTT.

This rearrangement joins TRBV4-1 to TRBJ2-5, with a weak D call TRBD2 (7 bases). CDR1 MGHRA and CDR2 YSYEKL come from the germline V gene. The CDR3 is 17 amino acids. V was pared by 0 bases and J by 2 bases, with 16 bases between. Written as DNA, the CDR3 is TGCGCCAGCAGCCAAGATGTGCGGGGGCCGGGGCAAGAGACCCAGTACTTC. This sequence encodes CASSQDVRGPGQETQYF.

The rearrangement links TRBV29-1 to TRBJ1-2; no reliable D call. V lost 5 bases to trimming and J lost 4 bases, with 8 bases between them. Germline V CDR1 and CDR2: SQVTM, ANQGSEA. The CDR3 has 11 amino acids. CDR3 amino acids: CSVLGLYGYTF. In DNA, the CDR3 is TGCAGCGTTTTGGGCCTCTATGGCTACACCTTC.

This clone was detected only once. V and J are TRBV2 and TRBJ2-3; 12 positions match TRBD1. The CDR3 is made up of 14 amino acids. V trimming: 5 bases; J trimming: 6 bases; junction bases outside the gene matches: 3. Germline lookup yields CDR1 SNHLY and CDR2 FYNNEI. Here the CDR3 reads CASSRDRGPDTQYF. CDR3 sequence (DNA): TGTGCCAGCAGTAGGGACAGGGGGCCGGATACGCAGTATTTT.

The chain joins TRBV6-5 to TRBJ1-1; 7 bases fit TRBD1. V lost 0 bases to trimming and J lost 7 bases; unmatched junction nucleotides: 2. The CDR3 runs to 13 residues. Germline V CDR1 and CDR2: MNHEY, SVGAGI. The CDR3 nucleotides are TGTGCCAGCAGTTACTCGACAGGGCGTGAAGCTTTCTTT. This gives the protein CASSYSTGREAFF.